The entry below gives a single T cell receptor (beta chain) sequence along with its context. The data are from a study of brain T cells in children with intractable seizures. CDR1 SSHAT and CDR2 FNYEAQ come from the germline V gene (reference sequence). This CDR3 contains 13 residues. The ends were cut back, 3 bases at V and 2 bases at J, with 6 bases in the middle. Data came from immunoSEQ multiplex PCR; TCRdb stores just in-frame clones and leaves some out. The sample shows 100,000 to 120,000 clones, 94% of them seen only once. This specimen was peripheral blood, taken at surgery. The TCR sequence derives from a boy less than two years old with hemimegalencephaly and intractable seizures. The rearrangement links TRBV7-7 to TRBJ2-3; D is undetermined. CDR3 region: CASSFGFTDTQYF. The CDR3 DNA follows: TGTGCCAGCAGCTTTGGCTTCACAGATACGCAGTATTTT.